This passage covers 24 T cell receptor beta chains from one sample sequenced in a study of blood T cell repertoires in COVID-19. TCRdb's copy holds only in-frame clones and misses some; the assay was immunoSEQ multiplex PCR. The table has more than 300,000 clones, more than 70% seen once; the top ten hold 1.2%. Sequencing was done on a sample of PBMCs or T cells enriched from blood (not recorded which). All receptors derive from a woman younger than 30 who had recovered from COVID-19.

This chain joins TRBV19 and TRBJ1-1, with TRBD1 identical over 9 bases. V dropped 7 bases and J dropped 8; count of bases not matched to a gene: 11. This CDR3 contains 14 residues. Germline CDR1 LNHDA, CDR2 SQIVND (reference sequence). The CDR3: CASMGGDRVSEAFF. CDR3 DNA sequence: TGTGCCAGTATGGGAGGGGACAGGGTTTCCGAAGCTTTCTTT.

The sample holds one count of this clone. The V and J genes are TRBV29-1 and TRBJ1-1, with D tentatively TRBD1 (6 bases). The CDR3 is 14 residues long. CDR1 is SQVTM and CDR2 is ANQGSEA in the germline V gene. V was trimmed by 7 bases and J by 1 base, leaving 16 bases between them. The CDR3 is CSARRDKKNTEAFF. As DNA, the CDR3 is TGCAGCGCCCGCCGGGACAAGAAGAACACTGAAGCTTTCTTT.

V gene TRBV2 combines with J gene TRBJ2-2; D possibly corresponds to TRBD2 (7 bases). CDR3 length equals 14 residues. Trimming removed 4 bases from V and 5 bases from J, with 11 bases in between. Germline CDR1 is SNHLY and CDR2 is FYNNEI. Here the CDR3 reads CASSVGGATGELFF. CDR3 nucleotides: TGTGCCAGCAGTGTTGGGGGGGCGACCGGGGAGCTGTTTTTT.

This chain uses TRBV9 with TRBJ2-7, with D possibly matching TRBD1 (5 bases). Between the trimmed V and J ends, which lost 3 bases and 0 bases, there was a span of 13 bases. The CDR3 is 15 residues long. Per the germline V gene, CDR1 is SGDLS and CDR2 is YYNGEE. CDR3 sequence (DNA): TGTGCCAGCAGCGAGACAGCCCTGACCTCCTACGAGCAGTACTTC. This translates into CASSETALTSYEQYF.

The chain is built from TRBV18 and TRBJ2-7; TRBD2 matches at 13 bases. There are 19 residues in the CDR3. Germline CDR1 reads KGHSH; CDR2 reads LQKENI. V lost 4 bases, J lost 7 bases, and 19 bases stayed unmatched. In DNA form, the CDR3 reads TGTGCCAGCTCACAAAGCATGACTAGCGGGGGGCCAAATACGAGAGAGCAGTACTTC. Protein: CASSQSMTSGGPNTREQYF.

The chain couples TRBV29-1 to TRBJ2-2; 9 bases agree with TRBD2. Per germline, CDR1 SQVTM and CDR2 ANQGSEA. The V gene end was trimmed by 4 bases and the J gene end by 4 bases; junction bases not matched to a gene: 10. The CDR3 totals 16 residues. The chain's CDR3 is CSVANGAGGGTGELFF. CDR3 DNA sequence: TGCAGCGTTGCTAATGGAGCGGGGGGAGGCACCGGGGAGCTGTTTTTT.

The CDR3 nucleotides read TGTGCCAGCAGTTCACAAAATGGAGGACGGAGCTACGAGCAGTACTTC. Its translation: CASSSQNGGRSYEQYF. The chain uses TRBV28 and TRBJ2-7; TRBD2 is a possible D gene (5 bases). Germline V gives CDR1 MDHEN, CDR2 SYDVKM. The CDR3 runs 16 residues. Between the trimmed V and J ends, which lost 4 bases and 3 bases, there was a span of 19 bases.

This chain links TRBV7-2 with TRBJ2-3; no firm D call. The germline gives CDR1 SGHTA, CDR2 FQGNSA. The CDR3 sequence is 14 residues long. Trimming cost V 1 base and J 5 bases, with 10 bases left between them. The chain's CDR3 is CASSLGLFQDTQYF. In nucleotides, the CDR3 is TGTGCCAGCAGCTTAGGACTGTTCCAAGATACGCAGTATTTT. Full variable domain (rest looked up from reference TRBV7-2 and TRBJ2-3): GAGVSQSPSNKVTEKGKDVELRCDPISGHTALYWYRQSLGQGLEFLIYFQGNSAPDKSGLPSDRFSAERTGGSVSTLTIQRTQQEDSAVYLCASSLGLFQDTQYFGPGTRLTVL.

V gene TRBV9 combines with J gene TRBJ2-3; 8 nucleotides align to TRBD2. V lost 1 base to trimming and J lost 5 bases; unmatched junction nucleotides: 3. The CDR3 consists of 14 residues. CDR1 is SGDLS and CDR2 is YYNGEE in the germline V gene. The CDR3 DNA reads TGTGCCAGCAGCGTATCCGGGGGGGAAGATACGCAGTATTTT. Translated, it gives CASSVSGGEDTQYF.

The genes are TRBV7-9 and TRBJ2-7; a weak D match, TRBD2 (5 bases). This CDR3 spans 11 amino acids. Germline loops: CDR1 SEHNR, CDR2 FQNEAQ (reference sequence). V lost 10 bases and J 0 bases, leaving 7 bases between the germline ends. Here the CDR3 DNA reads TGTGCCACCGGGGACTCCTACGAGCAGTACTTC. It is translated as CATGDSYEQYF.

This chain's CDR3 is CASGPSGGAGETQYF. The DNA for the CDR3 is TGTGCCAGCGGTCCTAGCGGGGGGGCAGGAGAGACCCAGTACTTC. V and J are TRBV7-3 and TRBJ2-5; 12 bases align to TRBD2. V dropped 8 bases and J dropped 4; count of bases not matched to a gene: 8. The CDR3 has 15 residues. Germline V lookup: CDR1 SGHTA, CDR2 FQGTGA.

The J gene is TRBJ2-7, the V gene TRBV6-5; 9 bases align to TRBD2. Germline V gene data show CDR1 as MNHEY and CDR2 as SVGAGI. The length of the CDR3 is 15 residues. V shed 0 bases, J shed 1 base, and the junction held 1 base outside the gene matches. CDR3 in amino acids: CASSYSSGRSYEQYF. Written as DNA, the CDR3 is TGTGCCAGCAGTTACTCTAGCGGGAGATCCTACGAGCAGTACTTC.

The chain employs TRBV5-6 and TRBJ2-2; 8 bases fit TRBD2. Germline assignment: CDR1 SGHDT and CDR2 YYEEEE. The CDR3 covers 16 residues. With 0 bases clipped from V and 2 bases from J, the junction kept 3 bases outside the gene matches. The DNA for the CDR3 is TGTGCCAGCAGCTTGGTAGCGGGACGAAACACCGGGGAGCTGTTTTTT. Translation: CASSLVAGRNTGELFF.

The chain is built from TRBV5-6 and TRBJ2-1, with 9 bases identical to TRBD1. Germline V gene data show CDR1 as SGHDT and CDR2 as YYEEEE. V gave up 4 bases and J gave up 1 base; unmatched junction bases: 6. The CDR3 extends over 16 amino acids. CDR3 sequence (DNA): TGTGCCAGCAGCCCAAAACAGGGGGCGTCCTACAATGAGCAGTTCTTC. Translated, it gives CASSPKQGASYNEQFF. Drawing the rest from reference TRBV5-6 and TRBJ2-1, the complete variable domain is DAGVTQSPTHLIKTRGQQVTLRCSPKSGHDTVSWYQQALGQGPQFIFQYYEEEERQRGNFPDRFSGHQFPNYSSELNVNALLLGDSALYLCASSPKQGASYNEQFFGPGTRLTVL.

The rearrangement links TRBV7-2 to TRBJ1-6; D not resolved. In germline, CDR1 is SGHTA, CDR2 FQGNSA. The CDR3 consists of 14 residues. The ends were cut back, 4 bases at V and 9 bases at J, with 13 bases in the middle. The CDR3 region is CASSSAFTSSPLHF. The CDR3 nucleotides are TGTGCCAGCAGCTCCGCTTTCACTTCTTCACCCCTCCACTTT. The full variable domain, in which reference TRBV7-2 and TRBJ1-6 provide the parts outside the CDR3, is GAGVSQSPSNKVTEKGKDVELRCDPISGHTALYWYRQSLGQGLEFLIYFQGNSAPDKSGLPSDRFSAERTGGSVSTLTIQRTQQEDSAVYLCASSSAFTSSPLHFGNGTRLTVT.

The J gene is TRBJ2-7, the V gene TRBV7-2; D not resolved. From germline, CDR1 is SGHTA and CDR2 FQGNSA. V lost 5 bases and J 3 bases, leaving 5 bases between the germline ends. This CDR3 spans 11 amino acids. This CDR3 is CASSTNYEQYF. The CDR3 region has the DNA TGTGCCAGCAGCACTAACTACGAGCAGTACTTC.

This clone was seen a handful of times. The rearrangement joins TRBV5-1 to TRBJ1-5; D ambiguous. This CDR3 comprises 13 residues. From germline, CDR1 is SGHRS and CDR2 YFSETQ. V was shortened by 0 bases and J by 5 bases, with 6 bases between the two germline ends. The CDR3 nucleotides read TGCGCCAGCAGCTTGGGGCCCGATCAGCCCCAGCATTTT. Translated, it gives CASSLGPDQPQHF.

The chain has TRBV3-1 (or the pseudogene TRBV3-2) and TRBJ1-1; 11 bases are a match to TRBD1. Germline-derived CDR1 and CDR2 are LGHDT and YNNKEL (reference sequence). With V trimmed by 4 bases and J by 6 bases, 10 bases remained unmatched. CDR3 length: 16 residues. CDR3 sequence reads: CASSPLPGQGAAEAFF. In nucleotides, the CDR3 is TGTGCCAGCAGCCCACTCCCAGGACAGGGGGCCGCTGAAGCTTTCTTT.

CDR3 protein: CASSSSGTIHEQYF. DNA for the CDR3: TGTGCCAGCAGCTCGTCCGGGACAATCCACGAGCAGTACTTC. The chain has TRBV7-9 and TRBJ2-7; a weak D match, TRBD1 (6 bases). V shed 4 bases and J shed 5 bases, with 15 bases lying between them. The CDR3 runs 14 residues. CDR1 and CDR2 from the germline V gene are SEHNR and FQNEAQ (reference sequence). The full variable domain, rest sourced from reference TRBV7-9 and TRBJ2-7, is DTGVSQNPRHKITKRGQNVTFRCDPISEHNRLYWYRQTLGQGPEFLTYFQNEAQLEKSRLLSDRFSAERPKGSFSTLEIQRTEQGDSAMYLCASSSSGTIHEQYFGPGTRLTVT.

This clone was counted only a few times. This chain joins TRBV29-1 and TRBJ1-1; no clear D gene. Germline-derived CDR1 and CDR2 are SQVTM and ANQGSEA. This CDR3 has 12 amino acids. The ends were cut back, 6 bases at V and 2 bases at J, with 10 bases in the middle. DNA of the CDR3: TGCAGCGTCACTCCCGTTAACACTGAAGCTTTCTTT. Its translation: CSVTPVNTEAFF. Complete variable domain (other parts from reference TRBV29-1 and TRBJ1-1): SAVISQKPSRDICQRGTSLTIQCQVDSQVTMMFWYRQQPGQSLTLIATANQGSEATYESGFVIDKFPISRPNLTFSTLTVSNMSPEDSSIYLCSVTPVNTEAFFGQGTRLTVV.

The DNA of the CDR3 is TGTGCCAGCAGTACAGGGGCTACGGGTTACGAGCAGTACTTC. Protein product: CASSTGATGYEQYF. J is TRBJ2-7 and V is TRBV28; 7 bases match TRBD1. The CDR3 sequence is 14 residues long. The V segment lost 5 bases and the J segment 4 bases; nucleotides outside the gene matches: 8. Germline CDR1 reads MDHEN; CDR2 reads SYDVKM.

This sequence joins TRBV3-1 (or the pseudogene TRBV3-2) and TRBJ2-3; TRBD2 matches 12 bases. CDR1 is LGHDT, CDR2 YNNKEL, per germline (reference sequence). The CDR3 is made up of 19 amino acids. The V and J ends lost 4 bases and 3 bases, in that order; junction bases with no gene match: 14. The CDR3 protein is CASSPTFTTSGGKTDTQYF. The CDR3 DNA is TGTGCCAGCAGCCCCACTTTCACTACTAGCGGGGGGAAGACAGATACGCAGTATTTT.

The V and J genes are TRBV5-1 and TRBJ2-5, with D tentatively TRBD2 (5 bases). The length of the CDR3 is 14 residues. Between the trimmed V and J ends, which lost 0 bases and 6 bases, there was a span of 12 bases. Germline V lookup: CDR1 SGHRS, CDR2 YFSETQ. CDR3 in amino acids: CASSLGSGGQTQYF. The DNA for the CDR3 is TGCGCCAGCAGCTTGGGAAGCGGCGGGCAGACCCAGTACTTC.

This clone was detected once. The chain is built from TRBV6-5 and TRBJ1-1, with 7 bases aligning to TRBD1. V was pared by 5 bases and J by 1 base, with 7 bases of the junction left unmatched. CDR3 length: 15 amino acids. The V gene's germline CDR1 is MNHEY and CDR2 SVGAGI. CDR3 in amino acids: CASSSPTGRNTEAFF. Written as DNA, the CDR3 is TGTGCCAGCAGTAGCCCGACAGGGAGGAACACTGAAGCTTTCTTT.